These 14 T cell receptor beta chains share one sample of origin, sequenced in a study of T cells after yellow fever vaccination (dated by TCRdb to between 2018 and 2021). The sample's treatment or condition label is to be understood as: live attenuated yellow fever vaccine strain. Libraries were constructed by 5' RACE. The sample was run on an Illumina HiSeq 2500. In TCRdb, the public reads were trimmed at Q25 with fastp and aligned with MiXCR, with productive beta chains retained. Identical CDR3 protein sequences are pooled into one entry, listed with their most common genes and DNA. For this sample there are more than 300,000 distinct CDR3 sequences; about 6.6% appear just once. The ten largest account for 15% to 20% of the sample. Source: PBMCs, taken approximately 40 days after the first yellow fever vaccination. The receptors come from a man between 18 and 29 years old who received the YFV17D yellow fever vaccine.

About this clonotype itself: One junction end disagrees with the germline gene, perhaps due to a read error. This chain links TRBV19 with TRBJ2-1; TRBD1 matches at 7 bases. Germline loops: CDR1 LNHDA, CDR2 SQIVND (reference sequence). CDR3 size: 16 residues. The CDR3 spells CACSLQNRGENNEQFF. The CDR3 DNA follows: TGTGCCTGTAGTCTCCAGAACAGGGGTGAAAACAATGAGCAGTTCTTC.

CDR3: CASSTRTSSGTDTQYF. The CDR3 DNA reads as TGTGCCAGCAGTACTCGGACTAGCTCTGGCACAGATACGCAGTATTTT. J is TRBJ2-3 and V is TRBV6-5; TRBD2 matches 8 bases. The J segment lost 1 base and the V segment lost 5 bases, leaving 8 bases of the junction unmatched. The length of the CDR3 is 16 residues. Germline V lookup: CDR1 MNHEY, CDR2 SVGAGI.

This clonotype was observed at least ten times. This chain joins TRBV5-4 and TRBJ2-5; TRBD1 agrees at 8 bases. Trimming cost V 4 bases and J 4 bases; bases outside gene matches: 6. The CDR3 covers 14 residues. Looked up from germline, CDR1 is SGHNT and CDR2 is YYREEE (reference sequence). The CDR3 bases are TGTGCCAGCAGCCCCGGACAGGGACGAGAGACCCAGTACTTC. It is translated as CASSPGQGRETQYF.

This clonotype was seen more than once but under ten times. This chain links TRBV7-8 with TRBJ2-6; D is unresolved. Trimming took off 3 bases at V and 0 bases at J, with 12 bases between the two ends. CDR1 is SGHVS, CDR2 FQNEAQ, per germline. The CDR3 spans 17 residues. The CDR3 is CASSFGFGRSGANVLTF. The CDR3 DNA follows: TGTGCCAGCAGCTTCGGATTCGGGCGCTCTGGGGCCAACGTCCTGACTTTC.

This sequence joins TRBV7-2 and TRBJ2-5; D is perhaps TRBD2 (7 bases). V shed 3 bases and J shed 4 bases, with 18 bases lying between them. The CDR3 spans 16 residues. Germline loops: CDR1 SGHTA, CDR2 FQGNSA. DNA of the CDR3: TGTGCCAGCAGCTTCTGCCCGGCGGGGGCACTAGAGACCCAGTACTTC. Protein sequence: CASSFCPAGALETQYF. Using reference TRBV7-2 and TRBJ2-5 for the parts outside the CDR3, the full variable domain is GAGVSQSPSNKVTEKGKDVELRCDPISGHTALYWYRQSLGQGLEFLIYFQGNSAPDKSGLPSDRFSAERTGGSVSTLTIQRTQQEDSAVYLCASSFCPAGALETQYFGPGTRLLVL.

This clonotype was counted at least ten times. V usage is TRBV3-1 and J usage is TRBJ2-2; D is unresolved. Germline CDR1 and CDR2: LGHDT and YNNKEL (reference sequence). The CDR3 covers 15 residues. V was shortened by 4 bases and J by 5 bases, with 14 bases between the two germline ends. In DNA form, the CDR3 reads TGTGCCAGCAGCCGACCTGGGCTTGCAACCGGGGAGCTGTTTTTT. The encoded protein is CASSRPGLATGELFF.

The V gene is TRBV19, the J gene TRBJ2-7, with no clear D. Germline CDR1 is LNHDA and CDR2 is SQIVND (reference sequence). The V end was cut by 4 bases, the J end by 3 bases, with 10 bases between. This CDR3 is built from 13 residues. The CDR3 is CASSTSTIYEQYF. The CDR3 nucleotides read TGTGCCAGTAGTACCTCGACAATCTACGAGCAGTACTTC.

The chain links TRBV20-1 to TRBJ2-5, with D possibly matching TRBD2 (5 bases). This CDR3 spans 14 amino acids. Germline values: CDR1 DFQATT, CDR2 SNEGSKA (reference sequence). With 0 bases removed from V and 3 bases from J, the gap between germline ends came to 11 bases. In nucleotides, the CDR3 is TGCAGTGCTAGAGATAGGCGGCGGGAAGAGACCCAGTACTTC. This codes for CSARDRRREETQYF.

This clonotype was picked up many times. V is TRBV11-1 and J is TRBJ2-1, with TRBD2 matching 9 bases. Germline V gene sequence: CDR1 SGHAT, CDR2 FQDESV (reference sequence). V shed 5 bases and J 3 bases; nucleotides not matched to a gene: 14. This CDR3 has 18 residues. CDR3 nucleotides: TGTGCCAGCAGCCTTATCCACCAGGGCGGGGGGGACTACAATGAGCAGTTCTTC. Encoded protein: CASSLIHQGGGDYNEQFF.

The chain recombines TRBV4-1 with TRBJ2-2, with D maybe TRBD1 (6 bases). The CDR3 runs 15 residues. Trimming took off 4 bases at V and 2 bases at J, with 11 bases between the two ends. Germline V CDR1 and CDR2: MGHRA, YSYEKL. The CDR3 DNA reads as TGCGCCAGCAGCCCAGGGGCACCCAACACCGGGGAGCTGTTTTTT. It encodes CASSPGAPNTGELFF.

There are a few counts of this clonotype. The V gene is TRBV24-1, the J gene TRBJ2-1, with TRBD1 as a possible D gene (5 bases). Trimming took off 3 bases at V and 7 bases at J, with 15 bases between the two ends. This CDR3 is built from 15 residues. The germline V gene has CDR1 KGHDR and CDR2 SFDVKD. For the CDR3, the DNA is TGTGCCACCAGTGATGGGTTAAGGGGCAAAAATGAGCAGTTCTTC. Translated: CATSDGLRGKNEQFF.

The CDR3 region has the DNA TGCAGTGCTAGAGTGCCCGCGGGGGGCCTTAACACCGGGGAGCTGTTTTTT. It translates to CSARVPAGGLNTGELFF. This chain joins TRBV20-1 and TRBJ2-2, with 8 positions matching TRBD2. CDR1 and CDR2 from the germline V gene are DFQATT and SNEGSKA (reference sequence). The V gene end was trimmed by 1 base and the J gene end by 2 bases; junction bases not matched to a gene: 9. The CDR3 totals 17 residues.

This clonotype occurred a few times. V is TRBV20-1 and J is TRBJ2-1; a weak D match, TRBD2 (6 bases). The CDR3 covers 13 residues. Germline loops: CDR1 DFQATT, CDR2 SNEGSKA (reference sequence). V lost 5 bases and J 5 bases, leaving 13 bases between the germline ends. This CDR3 reads CSAGGAPHNEQFF. DNA of the CDR3: TGCAGTGCTGGCGGGGCGCCCCACAATGAGCAGTTCTTC.

This clonotype was picked up many times. CDR3 region: CASTQGQGGETQYF. CDR3 DNA: TGTGCCAGCACCCAAGGACAGGGGGGAGAGACCCAGTACTTC. V gene TRBV28 combines with J gene TRBJ2-5; 10 positions agree with TRBD1. There are 14 residues in the CDR3. J was trimmed by 4 bases and V by 7 bases; bases with no gene match: 6. Germline assignment: CDR1 MDHEN and CDR2 SYDVKM.